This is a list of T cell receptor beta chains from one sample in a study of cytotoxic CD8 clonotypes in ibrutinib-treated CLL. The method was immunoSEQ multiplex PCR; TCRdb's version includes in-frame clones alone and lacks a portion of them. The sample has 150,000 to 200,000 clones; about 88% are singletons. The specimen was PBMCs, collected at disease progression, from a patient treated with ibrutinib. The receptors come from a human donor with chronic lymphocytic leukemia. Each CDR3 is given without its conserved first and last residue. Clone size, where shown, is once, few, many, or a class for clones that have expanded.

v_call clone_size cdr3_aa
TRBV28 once ASSLRDTPEKLF
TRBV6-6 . ASSYSARGQPQH
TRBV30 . AWEIGAYEQY
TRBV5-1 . ASSPGVDYNEQF
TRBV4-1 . ASSQGPLGSGYEQY
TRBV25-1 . ASTVSGELF
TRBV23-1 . ASSRQDRGRPHYEQY
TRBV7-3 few ASSLRGDRGTEAF
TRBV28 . ASSPNRVSAF
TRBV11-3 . ASSFRGADNEQF
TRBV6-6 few ASSYSSVNTEAF
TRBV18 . ASSHERQDRFALGIQPQH
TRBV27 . ASSPGGRKVEQF
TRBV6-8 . ANPDRGRWGGYT
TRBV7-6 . ASSLVTTRETQY
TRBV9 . ASSVVARSGHNEQF
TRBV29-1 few SVHGWGLNTEAF
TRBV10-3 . AISESTRSGANEKLF
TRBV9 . ASSGRDSSYEQY
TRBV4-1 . ASSQLGGTYNEQF
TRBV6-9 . ASPPTFYCYT
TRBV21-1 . ASSKLGSKSYEQY